The text below deals with one TCR beta chain. Its antigen is still unknown. A much more abundant neighbour one base away suggests this may be a read error. A second PCR of 7 to 11 cycles used a sample-barcoded 5' primer and a J-beta primer mix. A single record per CDR3 protein comes from TCRdb applying MiXCR to the 5' RACE reads. The sample includes 1.5 million to 1.9 million distinct CDR3 sequences, under 55% of them seen just once. The CDR3 extends over 11 amino acids. CDR1 and CDR2 (germline): SQVTM, ANQGSEA. These data originate in a study of blood T cells in healthy people across ages. Whole-study results and caveats: Long-lived donors exceeded aged donors in naive CD4+ cells and diversity. Unknown CMV status may confound age-related changes in expanded clones.

Healthy Caucasian individuals from Russia aged roughly 6 to 95 served as donors. Roughly 10 milliliters was the volume of peripheral blood drawn from each donor. The chain carries TRBV29-1 and TRBJ2-5, with unresolved D. The J call may be mistaken, given a closer DNA end match to TRBJ2-7. This sequence was found in a woman aged 18-29 years in good health. Sequenced input: blood. The chain's CDR3 is CSGGRDYEQYF. The CDR3, as DNA: TGCAGCGGTGGAAGGGACTACGAGCAGTACTTC.